These T cell receptor beta chains were read from a single sample in a study of cytomegalovirus exposure and HLA in healthy donors. Sequencing used immunoSEQ multiplex PCR; TCRdb keeps in-frame clones, though not all of them. The sample shows 90,000 to 120,000 clones, 80% to 90% of them seen only once. The sequencing sample was made of PBMCs. These receptors were obtained from a woman between 18 and 29 years old in good health and CMV-seronegative. Both conserved end residues are part of each CDR3. A D gene is named only where the DNA matches it firmly. Only some rows state a clone size, as once, few, many or a class for expanded clones.

clone size: -; CDR3 length: 15; D gene: -; V gene: TRBV15; J gene: TRBJ2-1; CDR3 protein: CATRSTGSSYNEQFF; CDR3 DNA: TGTGCCACCAGGAGTACAGGGAGCTCCTACAATGAGCAGTTCTTC
clone size: -; CDR3 length: 15; D gene: TRBD2; V gene: TRBV7-9; J gene: TRBJ2-3; CDR3 protein: CASSLILAGGDTQYF; CDR3 DNA: TGTGCCAGCAGCTTAATACTAGCGGGAGGAGATACGCAGTATTTT
clone size: -; CDR3 length: 15; D gene: -; V gene: TRBV28; J gene: TRBJ2-1; CDR3 protein: CASSLWASSYNEQFF; CDR3 DNA: TGTGCCAGCAGCTTGTGGGCCAGCTCCTACAATGAGCAGTTCTTC
clone size: once; CDR3 length: 12; D gene: -; V gene: TRBV7-3; J gene: TRBJ1-2; CDR3 protein: CASSSGLGGYTF; CDR3 DNA: TGTGCCAGCAGCTCAGGGTTGGGTGGCTACACCTTC
clone size: -; CDR3 length: 15; D gene: TRBD1; V gene: TRBV5-8; J gene: TRBJ2-1; CDR3 protein: CASSMGTGPYNEQFF; CDR3 DNA: TGTGCCAGCAGCATGGGGACAGGGCCCTACAATGAGCAGTTCTTC
clone size: -; CDR3 length: 13; D gene: TRBD1; V gene: TRBV7-3; J gene: TRBJ1-2; CDR3 protein: CASSFGTGYGYTF; CDR3 DNA: TGTGCCAGCAGCTTTGGGACAGGGTATGGCTACACCTTC
clone size: -; CDR3 length: 15; D gene: -; V gene: TRBV11-2; J gene: TRBJ2-7; CDR3 protein: CASSFSTSAGYEQYF; CDR3 DNA: TGTGCCAGCAGCTTCTCTACTAGTGCCGGCTACGAGCAGTACTTC
clone size: once; CDR3 length: 14; D gene: -; V gene: TRBV6-5; J gene: TRBJ2-7; CDR3 protein: CASSLSTGTYEQYF; CDR3 DNA: TGTGCCAGCAGCCTCTCGACAGGTACCTACGAGCAGTACTTC
clone size: -; CDR3 length: 13; D gene: -; V gene: TRBV28; J gene: TRBJ1-2; CDR3 protein: CASKGRGAYGYTF; CDR3 DNA: TGTGCCAGCAAGGGACGGGGGGCGTATGGCTACACCTTC
clone size: once; CDR3 length: 15; D gene: -; V gene: TRBV27; J gene: TRBJ1-6; CDR3 protein: CASSWGWDTNSPLHF; CDR3 DNA: TGTGCCAGCAGTTGGGGTTGGGACACTAATTCACCCCTCCACTTT
clone size: -; CDR3 length: 16; D gene: TRBD2; V gene: TRBV28; J gene: TRBJ2-7; CDR3 protein: CASRTYSGGENYEQYF; CDR3 DNA: TGTGCCAGCAGGACCTATAGCGGGGGCGAAAACTACGAGCAGTACTTC
clone size: -; CDR3 length: 12; D gene: -; V gene: TRBV7-2; J gene: TRBJ1-2; CDR3 protein: CASSFGGNGYTF; CDR3 DNA: TGTGCCAGCAGCTTTGGGGGGAATGGCTACACCTTC
clone size: -; CDR3 length: 15; D gene: TRBD1; V gene: TRBV6-5; J gene: TRBJ2-7; CDR3 protein: CASTLSGTGTYEQYF; CDR3 DNA: TGTGCCAGCACCCTATCCGGGACAGGGACCTACGAGCAGTACTTC
clone size: -; CDR3 length: 14; D gene: -; V gene: TRBV11-1; J gene: TRBJ2-7; CDR3 protein: CASSLGEGSYEQYF; CDR3 DNA: TGTGCCAGCAGCTTAGGCGAGGGCAGCTACGAGCAGTACTTC
clone size: few; CDR3 length: 15; D gene: -; V gene: TRBV2; J gene: TRBJ1-4; CDR3 protein: CASSAPGATNEKLFF; CDR3 DNA: TGTGCCAGCAGTGCCCCGGGAGCAACTAATGAAAAACTGTTTTTT
clone size: -; CDR3 length: 15; D gene: -; V gene: TRBV4-3; J gene: TRBJ2-3; CDR3 protein: CASSPGGGGTDTQYF; CDR3 DNA: TGCGCCAGCAGCCCGGGGGGCGGGGGAACAGATACGCAGTATTTT
clone size: -; CDR3 length: 18; D gene: TRBD1; V gene: TRBV10-3; J gene: TRBJ2-3; CDR3 protein: CAISEEPSYGTDWGTQYF; CDR3 DNA: TGTGCCATCAGTGAGGAGCCTTCTTACGGGACAGATTGGGGTACGCAGTATTTT
clone size: once; CDR3 length: 15; D gene: -; V gene: TRBV19; J gene: TRBJ2-5; CDR3 protein: CASSMLRPNQETQYF; CDR3 DNA: TGTGCCAGTAGTATGCTGCGGCCTAATCAAGAGACCCAGTACTTC
clone size: -; CDR3 length: 15; D gene: TRBD1; V gene: TRBV28; J gene: TRBJ1-5; CDR3 protein: CASRTDRGTVQPQHF; CDR3 DNA: TGTGCCAGCAGAACGGACAGGGGAACCGTTCAGCCCCAGCATTTT
clone size: once; CDR3 length: 14; D gene: -; V gene: TRBV4-3; J gene: TRBJ2-3; CDR3 protein: CASSPEGHTDTQYF; CDR3 DNA: TGCGCCAGCAGCCCCGAGGGCCACACAGATACGCAGTATTTT
clone size: few; CDR3 length: 17; D gene: TRBD1; V gene: TRBV5-6; J gene: TRBJ2-2; CDR3 protein: CASSLAPDRGRTGELFF; CDR3 DNA: TGTGCCAGCAGCTTGGCCCCGGACAGGGGGCGCACCGGGGAGCTGTTTTTT
clone size: few; CDR3 length: 16; D gene: -; V gene: TRBV4-3; J gene: TRBJ2-1; CDR3 protein: CASSQDRDFSYNEQFF; CDR3 DNA: TGCGCCAGCAGCCAAGATAGGGACTTCTCCTACAATGAGCAGTTCTTC
clone size: -; CDR3 length: 20; D gene: TRBD2; V gene: TRBV2; J gene: TRBJ2-3; CDR3 protein: CASSEILIAGGRGVTDTQYF; CDR3 DNA: TGTGCCAGCAGTGAGATCCTAATAGCGGGAGGGCGGGGGGTCACAGATACGCAGTATTTT
clone size: -; CDR3 length: 14; D gene: TRBD1; V gene: TRBV19; J gene: TRBJ2-3; CDR3 protein: CASSIGQGTDTQYF; CDR3 DNA: TGTGCCAGTAGTATAGGACAGGGGACAGATACGCAGTATTTT
clone size: -; CDR3 length: 13; D gene: TRBD2; V gene: TRBV29-1; J gene: TRBJ2-7; CDR3 protein: CSVETSGLYEQYF; CDR3 DNA: TGCAGCGTGGAGACTAGCGGCCTTTACGAGCAGTACTTC
clone size: -; CDR3 length: 18; D gene: TRBD2; V gene: TRBV4-3; J gene: TRBJ2-3; CDR3 protein: CASSQAGGAGWVTDTQYF; CDR3 DNA: TGCGCCAGCAGCCAAGCCGGGGGGGCAGGTTGGGTCACAGATACGCAGTATTTT
clone size: -; CDR3 length: 14; D gene: -; V gene: TRBV27; J gene: TRBJ2-7; CDR3 protein: CASSFVGGGREQYF; CDR3 DNA: TGTGCCAGCAGTTTTGTGGGGGGTGGTCGAGAGCAGTACTTC
clone size: -; CDR3 length: 18; D gene: TRBD2; V gene: TRBV7-2; J gene: TRBJ2-3; CDR3 protein: CASSFTYAGGGRTDTQYF; CDR3 DNA: TGTGCCAGCAGCTTTACTTATGCTGGCGGGGGGCGCACAGATACGCAGTATTTT
clone size: -; CDR3 length: 14; D gene: -; V gene: TRBV5-1; J gene: TRBJ2-4; CDR3 protein: CASSSQGLRNIQYF; CDR3 DNA: TGCGCCAGCAGCTCACAGGGCTTGAGAAACATTCAGTACTTC
clone size: -; CDR3 length: 18; D gene: TRBD2; V gene: TRBV7-2; J gene: TRBJ2-3; CDR3 protein: CASSRPTSGSASTDTQYF; CDR3 DNA: TGTGCCAGCAGCCGACCCACTAGCGGGAGTGCTAGCACAGATACGCAGTATTTT
clone size: -; CDR3 length: 14; D gene: TRBD1; V gene: TRBV2; J gene: TRBJ1-4; CDR3 protein: CASSRDSAGEKLFF; CDR3 DNA: TGTGCCAGCAGCCGGGACAGCGCGGGTGAAAAACTGTTTTTT
clone size: -; CDR3 length: 11; D gene: -; V gene: TRBV20-1; J gene: TRBJ1-2; CDR3 protein: CSARGAGDYTF; CDR3 DNA: TGCAGTGCTAGAGGGGCGGGTGACTACACCTTC
clone size: -; CDR3 length: 16; D gene: TRBD1; V gene: TRBV28; J gene: TRBJ1-2; CDR3 protein: CASSPPRRQGGYGYTF; CDR3 DNA: TGTGCCAGCAGTCCCCCCCGCCGACAGGGCGGCTATGGCTACACCTTC
clone size: -; CDR3 length: 17; D gene: -; V gene: TRBV21-1; J gene: TRBJ1-5; CDR3 protein: CASSKALRVRGNQPQHF; CDR3 DNA: TGTGCCAGCAGCAAAGCGCTTAGGGTAAGGGGAAATCAGCCCCAGCATTTT
clone size: -; CDR3 length: 11; D gene: -; V gene: TRBV30; J gene: TRBJ2-1; CDR3 protein: CAWSVFDEQFF; CDR3 DNA: TGTGCCTGGAGTGTATTCGATGAGCAGTTCTTC
clone size: once; CDR3 length: 14; D gene: -; V gene: TRBV9; J gene: TRBJ2-5; CDR3 protein: CASSVGTRKETQYF; CDR3 DNA: TGTGCCAGCAGCGTCGGGACACGAAAGGAGACCCAGTACTTC
clone size: once; CDR3 length: 15; D gene: TRBD1; V gene: TRBV5-8; J gene: TRBJ2-5; CDR3 protein: CASSFGPGGAETQYF; CDR3 DNA: TGTGCCAGCAGCTTTGGCCCAGGGGGCGCGGAGACCCAGTACTTC
clone size: once; CDR3 length: 13; D gene: -; V gene: TRBV14; J gene: TRBJ1-1; CDR3 protein: CATAPSMNTEAFF; CDR3 DNA: TGTGCCACCGCTCCGAGCATGAACACTGAAGCTTTCTTT
clone size: few; CDR3 length: 14; D gene: -; V gene: TRBV5-1; J gene: TRBJ2-6; CDR3 protein: CASSLATGANVLTF; CDR3 DNA: TGCGCCAGCAGCTTGGCCACTGGGGCCAACGTCCTGACTTTC
clone size: -; CDR3 length: 16; D gene: -; V gene: TRBV7-2; J gene: TRBJ2-7; CDR3 protein: CASSLGQGMITYEQYF; CDR3 DNA: TGTGCCAGCAGCTTAGGCCAGGGCATGATCACCTACGAGCAGTACTTC
clone size: -; CDR3 length: 15; D gene: TRBD2; V gene: TRBV9; J gene: TRBJ2-2; CDR3 protein: CASSVRGGETGELFF; CDR3 DNA: TGTGCCAGCAGCGTCCGGGGGGGAGAAACCGGGGAGCTGTTTTTT
clone size: -; CDR3 length: 16; D gene: TRBD1; V gene: TRBV4-1; J gene: TRBJ2-7; CDR3 protein: CASSHVRDRGPYEQYF; CDR3 DNA: TGCGCCAGCAGCCACGTCCGGGACAGGGGGCCCTACGAGCAGTACTTC
clone size: -; CDR3 length: 13; D gene: -; V gene: TRBV18; J gene: TRBJ2-7; CDR3 protein: CASSPSPVYEQYF; CDR3 DNA: TGTGCCAGCTCACCATCTCCGGTTTACGAGCAGTACTTC
clone size: -; CDR3 length: 16; D gene: -; V gene: TRBV7-8; J gene: TRBJ1-3; CDR3 protein: CASSFQRGFVGNTIYF; CDR3 DNA: TGTGCCAGCAGCTTTCAAAGGGGGTTTGTTGGAAACACCATATATTTT
clone size: -; CDR3 length: 15; D gene: -; V gene: TRBV5-1; J gene: TRBJ1-2; CDR3 protein: CASSLVGGLDYGYTF; CDR3 DNA: TGCGCCAGCAGCTTGGTCGGAGGTCTAGACTATGGCTACACCTTC
clone size: -; CDR3 length: 14; D gene: -; V gene: TRBV6-5; J gene: TRBJ2-7; CDR3 protein: CASSYFQGKHEQYF; CDR3 DNA: TGTGCCAGCAGTTACTTCCAGGGGAAACACGAGCAGTACTTC
clone size: -; CDR3 length: 16; D gene: -; V gene: TRBV4-2; J gene: TRBJ2-1; CDR3 protein: CASSQEGATSYNEQFF; CDR3 DNA: TGTGCCAGCAGCCAAGAAGGGGCGACATCCTACAATGAGCAGTTCTTC